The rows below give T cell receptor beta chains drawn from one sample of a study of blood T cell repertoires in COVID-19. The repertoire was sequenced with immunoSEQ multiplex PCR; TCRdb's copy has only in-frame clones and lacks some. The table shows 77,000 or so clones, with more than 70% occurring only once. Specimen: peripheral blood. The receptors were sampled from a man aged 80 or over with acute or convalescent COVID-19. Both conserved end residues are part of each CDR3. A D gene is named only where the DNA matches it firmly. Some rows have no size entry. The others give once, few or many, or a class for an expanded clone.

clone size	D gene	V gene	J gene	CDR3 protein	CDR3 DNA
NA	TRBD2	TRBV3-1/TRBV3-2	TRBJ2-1	CASSQLTSGLYNEQFF	TGTGCCAGCAGCCAATTGACTAGCGGACTCTACAATGAGCAGTTCTTC
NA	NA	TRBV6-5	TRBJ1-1	CASSPLTGWNTEAFF	TGTGCCAGCAGCCCCCTGACAGGATGGAACACTGAAGCTTTCTTT
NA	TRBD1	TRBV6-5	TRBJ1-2	CASSYSGQGVDGYTF	TGTGCCAGCAGTTATAGCGGCCAGGGGGTCGATGGCTACACCTTC
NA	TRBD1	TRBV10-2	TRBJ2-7	CASSGDRQTYEQYF	TGCGCCAGCAGTGGGGACAGACAGACCTACGAGCAGTACTTC
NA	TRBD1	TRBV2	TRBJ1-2	CASSPEPGQGARGYTF	TGTGCCAGCAGCCCCGAACCGGGACAGGGGGCGAGAGGCTACACCTTC
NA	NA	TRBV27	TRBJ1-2	CASSLSLGQANGYTF	TGTGCCAGCAGTTTATCCTTGGGACAAGCAAATGGCTACACCTTC
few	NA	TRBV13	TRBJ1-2	CASSLGGLGGYGYTF	TGTGCCAGCAGCTTAGGAGGGTTGGGGGGCTATGGCTACACCTTC
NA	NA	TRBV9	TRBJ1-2	CASQPSDTNYGYTF	TGTGCCAGCCAGCCTTCGGACACGAACTATGGCTACACCTTC
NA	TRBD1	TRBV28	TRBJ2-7	CASSPGTGASAYF	TGTGCCAGCAGTCCCGGGACAGGGGCATCTGCGTACTTC
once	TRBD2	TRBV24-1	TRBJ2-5	CATSATSGALQETQYF	TGTGCCACCAGCGCGACTAGCGGGGCTCTGCAAGAGACCCAGTACTTC
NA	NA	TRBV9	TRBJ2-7	CASSVGGGGSKQAEQYF	TGTGCCAGCAGCGTAGGCGGGGGCGGGTCAAAGCAGGCCGAGCAGTACTTC
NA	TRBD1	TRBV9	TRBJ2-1	CASSRTGYNEQFF	TGTGCCAGCAGCAGGACAGGGTACAATGAGCAGTTCTTC
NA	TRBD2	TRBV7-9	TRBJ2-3	CASRARAAGAGETDTQYF	TGTGCCAGCAGGGCCAGGGCAGCGGGAGCCGGTGAGACAGATACGCAGTATTTT
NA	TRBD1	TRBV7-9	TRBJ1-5	CASSNWDRGNQPQHF	TGTGCCAGCAGCAATTGGGACAGGGGTAATCAGCCCCAGCATTTT
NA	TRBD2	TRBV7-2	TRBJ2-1	CASSTRGVAGASYNEQFF	TGTGCCAGCAGCACCAGAGGGGTAGCGGGAGCCTCCTACAATGAGCAGTTCTTC
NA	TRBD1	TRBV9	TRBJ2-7	CASSGTGGEQYF	TGTGCCAGCAGCGGGACAGGGGGCGAGCAGTACTTC
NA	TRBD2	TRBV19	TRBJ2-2	CASTPQGRANTGELFF	TGTGCCAGTACCCCCCAAGGGAGGGCGAACACCGGGGAGCTGTTTTTT
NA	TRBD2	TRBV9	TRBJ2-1	CASSVVSSGSGEQFF	TGTGCCAGCAGCGTAGTTAGTAGCGGGAGTGGTGAGCAGTTCTTC
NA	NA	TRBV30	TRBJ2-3	CARRSTSSTDTQYF	TGTGCCCGGAGGTCTACTTCTAGCACAGATACGCAGTATTTT
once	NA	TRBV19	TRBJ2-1	CASTTMGGPHNEQFF	TGTGCCAGTACCACTATGGGGGGGCCACACAATGAGCAGTTCTTC
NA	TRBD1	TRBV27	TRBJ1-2	CASSLTGNYGYTF	TGTGCCAGCAGTTTGACAGGGAACTATGGCTACACCTTC
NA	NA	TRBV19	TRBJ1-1	CASSRRTEVTEAFF	TGTGCCAGTAGTAGAAGGACAGAAGTAACTGAAGCTTTCTTT
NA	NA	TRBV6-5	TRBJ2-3	CASTYPGSGSQYF	TGTGCCAGCACCTATCCAGGGTCAGGATCGCAGTATTTT
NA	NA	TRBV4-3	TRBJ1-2	CASSQDLRSSNYGYTF	TGCGCCAGCAGCCAAGATCTTCGGTCTTCTAACTATGGCTACACCTTC
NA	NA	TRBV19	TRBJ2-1	CASSISVSNEQFF	TGTGCCAGTAGTATAAGTGTGAGTAATGAGCAGTTCTTC
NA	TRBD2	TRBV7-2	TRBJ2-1	CASSSSSGSIYNEQFF	TGTGCCAGCAGCTCGTCTAGCGGGAGTATCTACAATGAGCAGTTCTTC
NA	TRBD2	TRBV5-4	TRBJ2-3	CASSSLAANTDTQYF	TGTGCCAGCAGCTCCCTAGCGGCCAACACAGATACGCAGTATTTT
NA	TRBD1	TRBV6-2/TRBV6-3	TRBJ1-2	CASSPGTGDLHGYTF	TGTGCCAGCAGTCCCGGGACAGGGGATTTGCATGGCTACACCTTC
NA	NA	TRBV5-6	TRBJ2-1	CASSLLGGQNSYNEQFF	TGTGCCAGCAGCTTGTTGGGGGGTCAAAACTCCTACAATGAGCAGTTCTTC
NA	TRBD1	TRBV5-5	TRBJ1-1	CASSLARGDTEAFF	TGTGCCAGCAGCTTGGCCAGGGGGGACACTGAAGCTTTCTTT
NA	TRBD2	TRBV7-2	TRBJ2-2	CASSSGLAGHGELFF	TGTGCCAGCAGCTCCGGACTAGCGGGACACGGGGAGCTATTTTTT
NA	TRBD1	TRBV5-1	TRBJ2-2	CASSLVAQGASNTGELFF	TGCGCCAGCAGCTTGGTTGCACAGGGGGCCTCTAACACCGGGGAGCTGTTTTTT
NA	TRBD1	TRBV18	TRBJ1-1	CASSPWGQGQDTEAFF	TGTGCCAGCTCACCATGGGGACAGGGGCAGGACACTGAAGCTTTCTTT
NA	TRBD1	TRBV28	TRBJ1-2	CATIPPGQGAVGYTF	TGTGCCACTATTCCTCCGGGACAGGGGGCTGTTGGCTACACCTTC
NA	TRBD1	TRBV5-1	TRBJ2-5	CASSLDRGTQETQYF	TGCGCCAGCAGCTTGGACAGGGGAACTCAAGAGACCCAGTACTTC
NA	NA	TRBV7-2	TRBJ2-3	CASSTNREWRDTQYF	TGTGCCAGCAGCACCAACAGGGAATGGAGAGATACGCAGTATTTT
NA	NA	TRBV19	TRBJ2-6	CASNGGGGANVLTF	TGTGCCAGTAACGGGGGTGGTGGGGCCAACGTCCTGACTTTC
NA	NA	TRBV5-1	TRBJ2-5	CASSLRGYQETQYF	TGCGCCAGCAGCTTGAGGGGATACCAAGAGACCCAGTACTTC
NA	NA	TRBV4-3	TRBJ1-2	CASSQFWGEGYGYGYTF	TGCGCCAGCAGCCAATTCTGGGGGGAGGGTTATGGCTATGGCTACACCTTC
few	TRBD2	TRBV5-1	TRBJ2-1	CASSTPSGHYNEQFF	TGCGCCAGCAGCACCCCTAGCGGACACTACAATGAGCAGTTCTTC
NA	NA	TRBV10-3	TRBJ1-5	CAISDSRVGSNQPQHF	TGTGCCATCAGTGATAGCAGGGTGGGTAGCAATCAGCCCCAGCATTTT
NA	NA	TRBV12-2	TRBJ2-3	CASRLGLATSTDTQYF	TGTGCAAGTCGCTTGGGACTAGCGACTAGCACAGATACGCAGTATTTT
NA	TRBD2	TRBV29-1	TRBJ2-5	CSVGEGQETQYF	TGCAGCGTCGGGGAGGGGCAAGAGACCCAGTACTTC
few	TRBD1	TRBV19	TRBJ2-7	CASSPPRTGHYEQYF	TGTGCCAGTAGTCCCCCGAGGACAGGGCACTACGAGCAGTACTTC
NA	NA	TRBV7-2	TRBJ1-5	CASSTRTTSNQPQHF	TGTGCCAGCAGCACAAGGACAACTAGCAATCAGCCCCAGCATTTT
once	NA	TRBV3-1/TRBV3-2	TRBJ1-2	CASSQGLLTYGYTF	TGTGCCAGCAGCCAAGGACTCCTTACCTATGGCTACACCTTC
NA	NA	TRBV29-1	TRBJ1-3	CSVYEQANTIYF	TGCAGCGTCTACGAACAGGCGAACACCATATATTTT
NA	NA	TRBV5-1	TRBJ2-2	CASSLGTVTGELFF	TGCGCCAGCAGCTTGGGGACAGTGACCGGGGAGCTGTTTTTT
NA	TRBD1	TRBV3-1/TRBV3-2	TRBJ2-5	CASSQMGQLQETQYF	TGTGCCAGCAGCCAAATGGGACAGCTCCAAGAGACCCAGTACTTC
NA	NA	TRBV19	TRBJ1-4	CASRRAGGEKLFF	TGTGCCAGTAGGAGGGCCGGGGGTGAAAAACTGTTTTTT
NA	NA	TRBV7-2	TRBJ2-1	CASSLASNNEQFF	TGTGCCAGCAGCTTAGCTTCCAACAATGAGCAGTTCTTC
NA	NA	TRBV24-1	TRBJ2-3	CATSDYRVGVTDTQYF	TGTGCCACCAGTGATTACAGGGTAGGGGTCACAGATACGCAGTATTTT
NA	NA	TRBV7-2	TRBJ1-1	CAILGGSGNTEAFF	TGTGCCATCCTCGGGGGGTCCGGGAACACTGAAGCTTTCTTT
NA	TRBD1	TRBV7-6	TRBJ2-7	CASSLRDRSMGTGVEQYF	TGTGCCAGCAGCCTACGGGACAGGTCAATGGGGACGGGTGTCGAGCAGTACTTC
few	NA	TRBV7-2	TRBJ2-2	CASSFRAYPVTNTGELFF	TGTGCCAGCAGCTTCCGAGCGTATCCAGTAACGAACACCGGGGAGCTGTTTTTT
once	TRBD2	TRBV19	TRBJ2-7	CASSMTSGVPYEQYF	TGTGCCAGTAGTATGACTAGCGGGGTCCCATACGAGCAGTACTTC
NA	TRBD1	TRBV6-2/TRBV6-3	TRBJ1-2	CASSYQTGTKGYTF	TGTGCCAGCAGTTACCAGACAGGGACGAAGGGCTACACCTTC
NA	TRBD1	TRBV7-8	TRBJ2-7	CASSRQGLVSYEQYF	TGTGCCAGCAGCAGACAGGGGCTAGTGTCTTACGAGCAGTACTTC